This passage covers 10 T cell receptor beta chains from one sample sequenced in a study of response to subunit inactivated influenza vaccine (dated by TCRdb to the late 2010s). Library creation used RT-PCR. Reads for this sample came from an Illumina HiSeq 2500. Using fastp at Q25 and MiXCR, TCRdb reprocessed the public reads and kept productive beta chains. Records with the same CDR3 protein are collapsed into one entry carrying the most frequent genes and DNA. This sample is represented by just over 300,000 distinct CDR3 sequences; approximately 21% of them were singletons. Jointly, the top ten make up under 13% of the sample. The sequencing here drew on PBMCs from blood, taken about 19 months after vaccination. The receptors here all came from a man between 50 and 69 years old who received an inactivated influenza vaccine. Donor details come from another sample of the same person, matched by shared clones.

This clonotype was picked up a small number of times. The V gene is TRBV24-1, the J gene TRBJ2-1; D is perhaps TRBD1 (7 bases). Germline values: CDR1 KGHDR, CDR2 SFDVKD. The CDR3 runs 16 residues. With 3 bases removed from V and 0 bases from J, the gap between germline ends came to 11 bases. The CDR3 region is CATSDPQGGSYNEQFF. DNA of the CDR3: TGTGCCACCAGTGATCCGCAGGGGGGCTCCTACAATGAGCAGTTCTTC.

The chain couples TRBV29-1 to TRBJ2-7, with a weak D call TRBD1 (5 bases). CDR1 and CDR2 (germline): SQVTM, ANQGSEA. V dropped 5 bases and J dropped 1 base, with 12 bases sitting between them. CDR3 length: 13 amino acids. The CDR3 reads CSVKGEVSYEQYF. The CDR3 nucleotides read TGCAGCGTTAAAGGGGAAGTATCCTACGAGCAGTACTTC.

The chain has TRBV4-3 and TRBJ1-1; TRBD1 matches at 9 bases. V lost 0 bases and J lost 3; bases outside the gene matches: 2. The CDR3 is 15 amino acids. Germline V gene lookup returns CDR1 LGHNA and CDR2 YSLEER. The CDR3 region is CASSQERDRDTEAFF. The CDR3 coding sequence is TGCGCCAGCAGCCAAGAACGGGACAGGGACACTGAAGCTTTCTTT.

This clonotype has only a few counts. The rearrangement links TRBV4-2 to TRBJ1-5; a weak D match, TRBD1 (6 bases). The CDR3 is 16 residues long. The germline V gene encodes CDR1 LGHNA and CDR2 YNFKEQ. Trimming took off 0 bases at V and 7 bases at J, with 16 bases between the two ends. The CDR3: CASSQDSRGAGQPQHF. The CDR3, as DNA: TGTGCCAGCAGCCAAGATTCGAGGGGGGCAGGACAGCCCCAGCATTTT.

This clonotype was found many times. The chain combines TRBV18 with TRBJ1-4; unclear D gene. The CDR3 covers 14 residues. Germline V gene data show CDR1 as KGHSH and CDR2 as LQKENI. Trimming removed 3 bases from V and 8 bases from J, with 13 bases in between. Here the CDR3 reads CASSPEGKREKLFF. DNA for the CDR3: TGTGCCAGCTCACCTGAAGGCAAGAGAGAAAAACTGTTTTTT. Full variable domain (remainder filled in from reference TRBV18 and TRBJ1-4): NAGVMQNPRHLVRRRGQEARLRCSPMKGHSHVYWYRQLPEEGLKFMVYLQKENIIDESGMPKERFSAEFPKEGPSILRIQQVVRGDSAAYFCASSPEGKREKLFFGSGTQLSVL.

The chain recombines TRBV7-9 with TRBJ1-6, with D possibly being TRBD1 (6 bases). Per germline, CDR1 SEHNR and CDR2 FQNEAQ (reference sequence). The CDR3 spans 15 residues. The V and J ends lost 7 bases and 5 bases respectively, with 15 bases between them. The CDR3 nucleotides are TGTGCCAGCAACCTCGGGACAAGAAATAATTCACCCCTCCACTTT. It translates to CASNLGTRNNSPLHF.

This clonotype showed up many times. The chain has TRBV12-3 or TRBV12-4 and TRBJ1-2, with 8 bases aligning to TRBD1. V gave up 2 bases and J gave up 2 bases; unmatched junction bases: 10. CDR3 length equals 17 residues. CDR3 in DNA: TGTGCCAGCAGTTTACGGACAGGGTCGGCAGCCAACTATGGCTACACCTTC. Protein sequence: CASSLRTGSAANYGYTF.

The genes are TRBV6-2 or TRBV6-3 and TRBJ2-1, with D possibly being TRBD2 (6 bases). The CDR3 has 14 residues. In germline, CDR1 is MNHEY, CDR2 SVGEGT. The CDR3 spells CAVAERFRGGEQFF. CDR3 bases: TGTGCAGTAGCGGAACGTTTTCGGGGTGGTGAGCAGTTCTTC.

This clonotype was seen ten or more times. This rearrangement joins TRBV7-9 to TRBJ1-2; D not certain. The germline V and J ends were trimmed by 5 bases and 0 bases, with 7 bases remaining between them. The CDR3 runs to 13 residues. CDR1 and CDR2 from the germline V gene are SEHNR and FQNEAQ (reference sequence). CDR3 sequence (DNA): TGTGCCAGCAGCCCGGCGGCTAACTATGGCTACACCTTC. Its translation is CASSPAANYGYTF.

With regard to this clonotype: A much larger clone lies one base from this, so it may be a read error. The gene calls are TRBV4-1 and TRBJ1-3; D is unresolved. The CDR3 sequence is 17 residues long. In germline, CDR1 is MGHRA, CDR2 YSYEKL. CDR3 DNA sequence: TGCGCCAGCAGCCAAGATCCTAACCCCAGCTCTGGAAACATCATATATTTT. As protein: CASSQDPNPSSGNIIYF.